One sample yielded the 25 T cell receptor beta chains listed below, sequenced in a study of blood T cell repertoires in COVID-19. The protocol was immunoSEQ multiplex PCR, while the TCRdb copy is restricted to in-frame clones and leaves out a portion. The table records 80,000 to 100,000 clones, 80% to 90% of them present only once. The specimen was peripheral blood. These receptors came from a woman at least 80 years old with acute or convalescent COVID-19.

This chain links TRBV12-3 or TRBV12-4 with TRBJ2-2; the D gene is possibly TRBD2 (5 bases). V was trimmed by 4 bases and J by 7 bases, leaving 7 bases between them. The CDR3 has 12 amino acids. The CDR3, as DNA: TGTGCCAGCAGTTGGGAGATCGGGGAGCTGTTTTTT. It translates to CASSWEIGELFF.

The V and J genes are TRBV7-9 and TRBJ1-1, with a weak D call TRBD1 (5 bases). This CDR3 has 16 residues. CDR1 and CDR2 (germline): SEHNR, FQNEAQ (reference sequence). V gave up 0 bases and J gave up 1 base, with 12 bases separating them. CDR3 bases: TGTGCCAGCAGCTTAGCCGGGGGAAAGGGGAACACTGAAGCTTTCTTT. It encodes CASSLAGGKGNTEAFF.

This chain uses TRBV9 with TRBJ1-2, with no clear D. The germline V gene has CDR1 SGDLS and CDR2 YYNGEE. This CDR3 contains 11 residues. V was trimmed by 5 bases and J by 3 bases, leaving 5 bases between them. CDR3 DNA sequence: TGTGCCAGCAGGCGGGACTATGGCTACACCTTC. This translates into CASRRDYGYTF. The variable domain in full, completed from reference TRBV9 and TRBJ1-2, reads DSGVTQTPKHLITATGQRVTLRCSPRSGDLSVYWYQQSLDQGLQFLIQYYNGEERAKGNILERFSAQQFPDLHSELNLSSLELGDSALYFCASRRDYGYTFGSGTRLTVV.

The rearrangement links TRBV7-9 to TRBJ1-2, with 7 nucleotides matching TRBD1. Trimming at V came to 2 bases and at J to 6 bases, leaving 21 bases not matched to a gene. CDR3 size: 19 residues. Germline V gene sequence: CDR1 SEHNR, CDR2 FQNEAQ (reference sequence). The CDR3 sequence is CASSLRGRGRPQTVDGYTF. The CDR3 DNA is TGTGCCAGCAGCTTAAGGGGAAGGGGGCGGCCCCAAACTGTGGATGGCTACACCTTC.

This clone was seen once. CDR3 DNA: TGTGCCAGCAGCTTAAGCAATACAGGGGGCCTAGAGACCCAGTACTTC. Encoded protein: CASSLSNTGGLETQYF. This chain uses TRBV7-8 with TRBJ2-5, with TRBD1 matching 9 bases. This CDR3 contains 16 residues. Germline CDR1 is SGHVS and CDR2 is FQNEAQ. The V segment lost 2 bases and the J segment 4 bases; nucleotides outside the gene matches: 8.

The chain employs TRBV7-3 and TRBJ2-5, with D perhaps TRBD1 (5 bases). V was trimmed by 0 bases and J by 1 base, leaving 9 bases between them. From germline, CDR1 is SGHTA and CDR2 FQGTGA. CDR3 size: 15 residues. The chain's CDR3 is CASSLTTASQETQYF. The CDR3 DNA sequence: TGTGCCAGCAGCTTAACGACAGCGAGCCAAGAGACCCAGTACTTC.

The rearrangement links TRBV7-9 to TRBJ2-3; TRBD1 matches 8 bases. Germline CDR1 is SEHNR and CDR2 is FQNEAQ (reference sequence). CDR3 length equals 15 residues. With V trimmed by 5 bases and J by 2 bases, 6 bases remained unmatched. The CDR3 loop reads CASSNYQGATDTQYF. For the CDR3, the DNA is TGTGCCAGCAGCAATTACCAGGGGGCCACAGATACGCAGTATTTT. The full variable domain, in which reference TRBV7-9 and TRBJ2-3 provide the parts outside the CDR3, is DTGVSQNPRHKITKRGQNVTFRCDPISEHNRLYWYRQTLGQGPEFLTYFQNEAQLEKSRLLSDRFSAERPKGSFSTLEIQRTEQGDSAMYLCASSNYQGATDTQYFGPGTRLTVL.

The rearrangement joins TRBV6-5 to TRBJ1-2; TRBD1 matches at 8 bases. V dropped 6 bases and J dropped 1; count of bases not matched to a gene: 7. Germline values: CDR1 MNHEY, CDR2 SVGAGI. The CDR3 spans 15 residues. The CDR3 here is CASSTGQEFNYGYTF. The CDR3, as DNA: TGTGCCAGCAGCACGGGACAGGAGTTTAACTATGGCTACACCTTC.

V is TRBV5-1 and J is TRBJ1-4; 8 nucleotides align to TRBD1. The CDR3 extends over 14 amino acids. J gave up 8 bases and V 3 bases, and 6 bases lay outside the gene matches. From germline, CDR1 is SGHRS and CDR2 YFSETQ. The CDR3 coding sequence is TGCGCCAGCAGCTCACAGGGGGGTTTGGAAAAACTGTTTTTT. Amino acids: CASSSQGGLEKLFF. The entire variable domain, with the rest obtained from reference TRBV5-1 and TRBJ1-4, is as follows: KAGVTQTPRYLIKTRGQQVTLSCSPISGHRSVSWYQQTPGQGLQFLFEYFSETQRNKGNFPGRFSGRQFSNSRSEMNVSTLELGDSALYLCASSSQGGLEKLFFGSGTQLSVL.

This rearrangement joins TRBV4-1 to TRBJ1-5; D call uncertain. V was clipped by 0 bases and J by 10 bases, with 7 bases between them. Looked up from germline, CDR1 is MGHRA and CDR2 is YSYEKL. The CDR3 sequence is 12 residues long. The CDR3 sequence is CASSQERGPQHF. The CDR3 DNA follows: TGCGCCAGCAGCCAAGAACGGGGACCCCAGCATTTT.

The chain is built from TRBV28 and TRBJ2-5; 9 nucleotides align to TRBD1. The ends lost 10 bases at V and 4 bases at J; junction bases unmatched: 4. Germline lookup yields CDR1 MDHEN and CDR2 SYDVKM. This CDR3 contains 12 residues. The CDR3, as DNA: TGTGCCACGACAGGGGGTAGAGAGACCCAGTACTTC. As protein: CATTGGRETQYF.

The rearrangement joins TRBV4-1 to TRBJ2-2; possibly TRBD2 for D (6 bases). The germline CDR1 and CDR2 sequences are MGHRA and YSYEKL. The CDR3 is made up of 15 amino acids. Trimming stripped 1 base from V and 6 bases from J, with 12 bases between. The CDR3 bases are TGCGCCAGCAGCCAAGTCGGCGGGGTATCCGGGGAGCTGTTTTTT. This sequence encodes CASSQVGGVSGELFF.

This clone was recorded only once. The rearrangement uses TRBV5-1 and TRBJ2-5, with 12 nucleotides matching TRBD2. The CDR3 runs to 16 residues. V lost 0 bases and J lost 5; bases outside the gene matches: 5. The germline gives CDR1 SGHRS, CDR2 YFSETQ. The CDR3 region has the DNA TGCGCCAGCAGCTTGGATACTAGCGGGGGGCCTGAGACCCAGTACTTC. Protein product: CASSLDTSGGPETQYF.

This clone came up a few times. This chain joins TRBV2 and TRBJ1-4; TRBD1 matches at 8 bases. This CDR3 has 20 amino acids. Germline-derived CDR1 and CDR2 are SNHLY and FYNNEI. The J segment lost 2 bases and the V segment lost 4 bases, leaving 18 bases of the junction unmatched. The CDR3 here is CASSGSLWVGQGATNEKLFF. CDR3 DNA sequence: TGTGCCAGCAGTGGTAGTTTATGGGTTGGCCAGGGGGCCACTAATGAAAAACTGTTTTTT.

The chain is built from TRBV7-8 and TRBJ2-1; 10 bases align to TRBD1. The CDR3 runs 16 residues. Germline trimming cut 1 base from V and 6 bases from J; bases unmatched to any gene: 6. CDR1 SGHVS and CDR2 FQNEAQ come from the germline V gene. The CDR3 sequence: CASSLVLGQGSNEQFF. The CDR3, as DNA: TGTGCCAGCAGCTTAGTTCTGGGACAGGGGAGCAATGAGCAGTTCTTC.

The chain employs TRBV24-1 and TRBJ2-5; D possibly corresponds to TRBD1 (6 bases). The CDR3 has 13 residues. The V end was cut by 6 bases, the J end by 4 bases, with 11 bases between. Germline CDR1 and CDR2: KGHDR and SFDVKD. The CDR3 coding sequence is TGTGCCACCAGTCGGGCAGGGGTAGAGACCCAGTACTTC. Amino acid sequence: CATSRAGVETQYF.

The V call is TRBV28, the J call TRBJ1-5, with no clear D. In germline, CDR1 is MDHEN, CDR2 SYDVKM. Deletions cut 6 bases from V and 3 bases from J, with 12 bases between. The CDR3 is made up of 14 amino acids. The CDR3 DNA reads TGTGCCAGCAGCTCCGGGAGCTCCAATCAGCCCCAGCATTTT. It codes for CASSSGSSNQPQHF.

The CDR3 region is CASSLGTGKGNTIYF. Here the CDR3 DNA reads TGTGCCAGCAGCTTAGGGACAGGGAAAGGAAACACCATATATTTT. This rearrangement joins TRBV7-9 to TRBJ1-3; 8 nucleotides line up with TRBD1. Trimming at V came to 1 base and at J to 4 bases, leaving 3 bases not matched to a gene. The CDR3 extends over 15 amino acids. CDR1 and CDR2 (germline): SEHNR, FQNEAQ (reference sequence). Full variable domain (outside the CDR3, taken from reference TRBV7-9 and TRBJ1-3): DTGVSQNPRHKITKRGQNVTFRCDPISEHNRLYWYRQTLGQGPEFLTYFQNEAQLEKSRLLSDRFSAERPKGSFSTLEIQRTEQGDSAMYLCASSLGTGKGNTIYFGEGSWLTVV.

This rearrangement joins TRBV29-1 to TRBJ2-7; 8 nucleotides match TRBD2. With V trimmed by 7 bases and J by 1 base, 6 bases remained unmatched. This CDR3 has 13 residues. Germline assignment: CDR1 SQVTM and CDR2 ANQGSEA. The CDR3 here is CSARSGASYEQYF. The CDR3 nucleotides are TGCAGCGCACGTAGCGGGGCATCCTACGAGCAGTACTTC.

The chain is built from TRBV27 and TRBJ2-2; 9 bases match TRBD1. CDR3 size: 15 residues. Trimming took 1 base from V and 6 from J; bases not matched to a gene: 3. Germline V CDR1 and CDR2: MNHEY, SMNVEV (reference sequence). The CDR3 coding sequence is TGTGCCAGCAGTTTATTGGGACAGGGATCCGGGGAGCTGTTTTTT. Its protein product is CASSLLGQGSGELFF.

The chain is built from TRBV24-1 and TRBJ2-2; D unclear. The V end was cut by 1 base, the J end by 1 base, with 12 bases between. The CDR3 is 17 residues long. Germline V CDR1 and CDR2: KGHDR, SFDVKD. The CDR3 spells CATSDFAVSRNTGELFF. The CDR3 DNA sequence: TGTGCCACCAGTGATTTTGCGGTGAGCAGGAACACCGGGGAGCTGTTTTTT.

This clone was detected only a few times. The chain couples TRBV5-5 to TRBJ1-5; D gene ambiguous. With 0 bases removed from V and 6 bases from J, the gap between germline ends came to 13 bases. CDR1 SGHKS and CDR2 YYEKEE come from the germline V gene (reference sequence). The CDR3 sequence is 15 residues long. CDR3 amino acids: CASSLGEGWGQPQHF. The CDR3 DNA is TGTGCCAGCAGCTTGGGGGAGGGCTGGGGTCAGCCCCAGCATTTT.

The genes are TRBV27 and TRBJ1-1, with D maybe TRBD1 (6 bases). The ends were cut back, 7 bases at V and 1 base at J, with 7 bases in the middle. Per the germline V gene, CDR1 is MNHEY and CDR2 is SMNVEV (reference sequence). The CDR3 runs 12 residues. DNA for the CDR3: TGTGCCAGCATGACAGGGAACACTGAAGCTTTCTTT. This encodes CASMTGNTEAFF.

This clone was picked up a small number of times. This CDR3 is also generated by other DNA sequences in the sample. The chain is built from TRBV7-2 and TRBJ2-7; 12 bases are a match to TRBD2. Germline CDR1 reads SGHTA; CDR2 reads FQGNSA. J lost 3 bases, V lost 2 bases, and 2 bases had no gene match. The CDR3 totals 15 residues. The CDR3 here is CASSLLAGGRYEQYF. In nucleotides, the CDR3 is TGTGCCAGCAGCTTACTAGCGGGGGGGCGCTACGAGCAGTACTTC.

This clone was found once. The chain carries TRBV28 and TRBJ1-1, with D tentatively TRBD1 (6 bases). This CDR3 spans 19 amino acids. The germline gives CDR1 MDHEN, CDR2 SYDVKM. V lost 4 bases to trimming and J lost 4 bases, with 28 bases between them. For the CDR3, the DNA is TGTGCCAGCAGTTCTCCCTTGGGGGGGCTACTAGGTCGAGTCACTGAAGCTTTCTTT. This gives the protein CASSSPLGGLLGRVTEAFF.